The TCR beta chain under discussion was sequenced for a study of blood T cell repertoires in COVID-19. Study details: COVID-19 samples from acute and convalescent phases originated in the United States, Italy and Spain. PBMCs, B-cell-depleted T cells, or T cells provided the cDNA or gDNA that made up the material.

During active infection, Seattle patients enrolled and were then monitored through disease. Original handling: Nucleated cell counts were estimated from reference gene primer amplification. The table came from immunoSEQ multiplex PCR; TCRdb's copy has only in-frame clones and leaves some out. The V and J calls and clone size come from that table; D and trimming were worked out from the DNA. The table records some 240,000 clones, around 83% of them present only once. Trimming removed 2 bases at V and 2 bases at J, with 10 bases between. Germline V gene sequence: CDR1 KGHDR, CDR2 SFDVKD. The length of the CDR3 is 15 residues.

J is TRBJ2-3 and V is TRBV24-1; D unclear. This clonotype originated in a woman between 65 and 79 years old with COVID-19, enrolled during active disease. Sequenced input: peripheral blood. CDR3 loop: CATSDSARLTDTQYF. The CDR3 coding sequence is TGTGCCACCAGTGATTCAGCGAGACTCACAGATACGCAGTATTTT.